A single sample is the source of the 23 T cell receptor beta chains below, sequenced in a study of T cell repertoires in cytomegalovirus infection. Each CDR3 protein gets one entry after TCRdb re-called the reads with MiXCR. The sample carries roughly 230,000 distinct CDR3 sequences, about a sixth recorded once. Sequenced sample: CD8+ T cells from PBMCs. Receptor source: a human donor in good health (CMV status not recorded). Some clones in this sample may be carry-over from other donors' samples.

This clonotype was seen a handful of times. The rearrangement links TRBV27 to TRBJ2-3; D assignment may be TRBD1 or TRBD2 (5 bases each). The germline gives CDR1 MNHEY, CDR2 SMNVEV (reference sequence). Trimming pared 4 bases from V and 2 bases from J, leaving 10 bases between. The CDR3 sequence is 14 residues long. The CDR3 sequence is CASSYGDLTDTQYF. In nucleotides, the CDR3 is TGTGCCAGCAGTTACGGGGACCTCACAGATACGCAGTATTTT.

J is TRBJ2-7 and V is TRBV20-1; 8 nucleotides match TRBD2. The V gene end was trimmed by 1 base and the J gene end by 3 bases; junction bases not matched to a gene: 8. Per the germline V gene, CDR1 is DFQATT and CDR2 is SNEGSKA (reference sequence). The CDR3 extends over 15 amino acids. CDR3 DNA sequence: TGCAGTGCTAGAGTGTTTGGGACTAGTAGCTACGAGCAGTACTTC. Its translation: CSARVFGTSSYEQYF.

This clonotype occurred many times. CDR3 residues: CASSSGRARGVPSLNYGYTF. The CDR3 bases are TGTGCCAGCAGTTCCGGTCGAGCCCGGGGCGTTCCTAGCCTTAACTATGGCTACACCTTC. This sequence joins TRBV27 and TRBJ1-2; a weak D match, TRBD1 (5 bases). The germline V gene encodes CDR1 MNHEY and CDR2 SMNVEV (reference sequence). The CDR3 is made up of 20 amino acids. Trimming pared 4 bases from V and 1 base from J, leaving 28 bases between.

This chain joins TRBV6-2 or TRBV6-3 and TRBJ1-1; the match to TRBD1 covers 8 bases. Losses at the gene ends were 8 bases for V and 4 bases for J; bases not matched to a gene: 3. The CDR3 is made up of 12 amino acids. Germline V gene sequence: CDR1 MNHEY, CDR2 SVGEGT. The CDR3 coding sequence is TGTGCCAGCGACACAGGGGGCACTGAAGCTTTCTTT. Protein product: CASDTGGTEAFF.

Only a few counts were recorded for this clonotype. CDR3 sequence (DNA): TGTGCCAGCAGCGTAGGCGGGGGGGCAAGTAATGAGCAGTTCTTC. Its translation: CASSVGGGASNEQFF. This rearrangement joins TRBV9 to TRBJ2-1; 9 bases agree with TRBD2. Germline CDR1 SGDLS, CDR2 YYNGEE. V lost 0 bases, J lost 7 bases, and 5 bases stayed unmatched. The CDR3 has 15 residues.

This clonotype was recorded a few times. This chain links TRBV27 with TRBJ1-4; 7 bases are a match to TRBD1. CDR3 length equals 13 residues. CDR1 and CDR2 (germline): MNHEY, SMNVEV (reference sequence). The V and J ends lost 3 bases and 10 bases, in that order; junction bases with no gene match: 5. The CDR3 region is CASSLAGGGKLFF. The CDR3 DNA reads TGTGCCAGCAGTTTGGCAGGGGGTGGAAAACTGTTTTTT.

The gene calls are TRBV6-6 and TRBJ2-7; D gene uncertain. From germline, CDR1 is MNHNY and CDR2 SVGAGI (reference sequence). Between the trimmed V and J ends, which lost 0 bases and 6 bases, there was a span of 18 bases. The CDR3 spans 16 residues. CDR3 region: CASSYSSARTTVEQYF. CDR3 DNA sequence: TGTGCCAGCAGTTACTCGAGTGCTAGGACCACGGTCGAGCAGTACTTC.

V is TRBV7-3 and J is TRBJ2-3; 12 bases agree with TRBD2. The V gene end was trimmed by 5 bases and the J gene end by 7 bases; junction bases not matched to a gene: 10. CDR3 length equals 16 residues. Germline V gene lookup returns CDR1 SGHTA and CDR2 FQGTGA. The CDR3, as DNA: TGTGCCAGCAGCCTCGAACTAGCGGGGGGTCACAATACGCAGTATTTT. It codes for CASSLELAGGHNTQYF.

The V call is TRBV20-1, the J call TRBJ1-2, with TRBD1 identical over 9 bases. Germline V gene data show CDR1 as DFQATT and CDR2 as SNEGSKA (reference sequence). The CDR3 is made up of 17 amino acids. Trimming took 3 bases from V and 4 from J; bases not matched to a gene: 15. The CDR3 is CSASRDRDELRFYGYTF. The DNA of the CDR3 is TGCAGTGCTAGTCGGGACAGGGACGAATTAAGATTCTATGGCTACACCTTC.

This clonotype was counted at least ten times. The rearrangement joins TRBV7-8 to TRBJ1-1; D is possibly TRBD1 (5 bases). V shed 4 bases and J shed 4 bases, with 16 bases lying between them. This CDR3 is 15 amino acids long. CDR1 SGHVS and CDR2 FQNEAQ come from the germline V gene. CDR3 sequence reads: CASSSIKGRATEAFF. The CDR3 nucleotides are TGTGCCAGCAGCTCAATCAAGGGCAGGGCCACTGAAGCTTTCTTT.

Many counts were recorded for this clonotype. The chain recombines TRBV7-6 with TRBJ2-5; D gene unclear. The V gene lost 0 bases and the J gene lost 9 bases, with 8 bases spanning the gap. Germline assignment: CDR1 SGHVS and CDR2 FNYEAQ. The CDR3 is 12 residues long. The CDR3 here is CASSLALAAQYF. The CDR3 DNA reads TGTGCCAGCAGCTTAGCGCTGGCAGCCCAGTACTTC.

The chain is built from TRBV6-5 and TRBJ2-7, with D perhaps matching TRBD1 (5 bases). Germline V lookup: CDR1 MNHEY, CDR2 SVGAGI. Trimming cost V 0 bases and J 1 base, with 16 bases left between them. The CDR3 covers 17 residues. The DNA for the CDR3 is TGTGCCAGCAGTTACTCGAATAGGGGCGCGCCATCCTACGAGCAGTACTTC. It is translated as CASSYSNRGAPSYEQYF.

This sequence joins TRBV6-5 and TRBJ2-4; 9 bases are shared with TRBD2. In germline, CDR1 is MNHEY, CDR2 SVGAGI. CDR3 length: 15 amino acids. V lost 5 bases and J lost 8; bases outside the gene matches: 10. The CDR3 here is CASSHRAGGRDIQYF. The CDR3, as DNA: TGTGCCAGCAGTCATAGAGCGGGGGGCCGGGACATTCAGTACTTC.

Ten or more counts support this clonotype. The chain carries TRBV7-9 and TRBJ1-1; a weak D match, TRBD1 (5 bases). V lost 10 bases and J lost 1, with 16 bases in between. This CDR3 has 14 residues. Germline CDR1 SEHNR, CDR2 FQNEAQ (reference sequence). The CDR3 protein is CAILVGEANTEAFF. DNA of the CDR3: TGTGCCATCCTCGTAGGGGAGGCGAACACTGAAGCTTTCTTT.

This clonotype was seen repeatedly, ten times or more. This chain uses TRBV7-2 with TRBJ1-1; no reliable D call. Germline loops: CDR1 SGHTA, CDR2 FQGNSA. The CDR3 is 17 amino acids. With 5 bases removed from V and 3 bases from J, the gap between germline ends came to 22 bases. The CDR3 DNA is TGTGCCAGCAGCACGAGAGGGTTTTCGGGGTTGTACACTGAAGCTTTCTTT. This gives the protein CASSTRGFSGLYTEAFF.

V is TRBV7-6 and J is TRBJ2-7, with D perhaps TRBD1 (5 bases). In germline, CDR1 is SGHVS, CDR2 FNYEAQ. The CDR3 sequence is 13 residues long. V lost 8 bases and J lost 2, with 13 bases in between. CDR3 coding DNA: TGTGCCAGCGGGGCAGGGTGGGCCTACGAGCAGTACTTC. Its translation: CASGAGWAYEQYF.

This clonotype was found a few times. The chain is built from TRBV7-3 and TRBJ1-4; a weak D match, TRBD1 (5 bases). CDR1 and CDR2 from the germline V gene are SGHTA and FQGTGA. Trimming cost V 4 bases and J 4 bases, with 13 bases left between them. The CDR3 has 15 amino acids. Written as DNA, the CDR3 is TGTGCCAGCAGCTCATCACCGGGACTTAATGAAAAACTGTTTTTT. Protein product: CASSSSPGLNEKLFF.

This sequence joins TRBV19 and TRBJ1-1, with 7 bases matching TRBD1. CDR3 size: 15 residues. CDR1 and CDR2 (germline): LNHDA, SQIVND (reference sequence). V dropped 4 bases and J dropped 2; count of bases not matched to a gene: 7. DNA of the CDR3: TGTGCCAGTAGTACGCATCGGGACAGCAACACTGAAGCTTTCTTT. Translating it yields CASSTHRDSNTEAFF.

This clonotype was detected a few times. This chain joins TRBV24-1 and TRBJ2-3; the D call may be TRBD1 or TRBD2 (5 bases each). Germline values: CDR1 KGHDR, CDR2 SFDVKD. Trimming shortened V by 3 bases and J by 3 bases, and 12 bases separated the two germline ends. The CDR3 sequence is 15 residues long. CDR3 region: CATSDGTGGTDTQYF. DNA for the CDR3: TGTGCCACCAGTGATGGGACCGGCGGGACAGATACGCAGTATTTT.

This clonotype was seen only a few times. The rearrangement links TRBV10-3 to TRBJ1-4, with a weak D call TRBD1 (6 bases). Trimming pared 0 bases from V and 0 bases from J, leaving 11 bases between. This CDR3 spans 17 amino acids. The germline CDR1 and CDR2 sequences are ENHRY and SYGVKD. CDR3: CAISESMRTATNEKLFF. CDR3 coding DNA: TGTGCCATCAGTGAGTCGATGCGGACAGCAACTAATGAAAAACTGTTTTTT.

This clonotype occurred many times. This chain joins TRBV20-1 and TRBJ1-5; no definite D call. V lost 3 bases and J lost 0, with 12 bases in between. Germline V gene lookup returns CDR1 DFQATT and CDR2 SNEGSKA (reference sequence). CDR3 length: 15 residues. The CDR3 spells CSARGSGNSNQPQHF. The CDR3 nucleotides are TGCAGTGCTAGGGGCAGCGGGAATAGCAATCAGCCCCAGCATTTT.

This clonotype was counted ten times or more. CDR3 sequence reads: CASSLLDRADTQYF. The CDR3 DNA follows: TGTGCCAGCAGCTTATTGGACAGAGCAGATACGCAGTATTTT. V is TRBV7-2 and J is TRBJ2-3; possible D gene TRBD1, 6 bases. V dropped 2 bases and J dropped 4 bases, with 10 bases sitting between them. Germline CDR1 and CDR2: SGHTA and FQGNSA. The CDR3 is made up of 14 amino acids. The full variable domain, rest sourced from reference TRBV7-2 and TRBJ2-3, is GAGVSQSPSNKVTEKGKDVELRCDPISGHTALYWYRQSLGQGLEFLIYFQGNSAPDKSGLPSDRFSAERTGGSVSTLTIQRTQQEDSAVYLCASSLLDRADTQYFGPGTRLTVL.

This chain connects TRBV7-3 to TRBJ1-4, with D perhaps TRBD1 (5 bases). The V end lost 2 bases, the J end lost 2 bases, and 15 bases lay between the germline ends. Germline CDR1 SGHTA, CDR2 FQGTGA. There are 17 residues in the CDR3. The CDR3 is CASSLAEGIRTNEKLFF. CDR3 nucleotide sequence: TGTGCCAGCAGCTTAGCCGAGGGGATAAGGACTAATGAAAAACTGTTTTTT.